One sample yielded the 27 T cell receptor beta chains listed below, sequenced in a study of blood T cell repertoires in COVID-19. The data were produced by immunoSEQ multiplex PCR, yet TCRdb's version contains in-frame clones alone and is incomplete. The data show about 200,000 clones, around 86% seen once. Sequenced sample: PBMCs or T cells enriched from blood (not recorded which). The receptors stem from a middle-aged man with acute COVID-19.

The CDR3: CASSLVLAGGSNTGELFF. The CDR3 nucleotides are TGTGCCAGCAGTTTAGTCCTAGCGGGAGGATCCAACACCGGGGAGCTGTTTTTT. The chain carries TRBV27 and TRBJ2-2, with 11 bases fitting TRBD2. With V trimmed by 2 bases and J by 2 bases, 7 bases remained unmatched. Germline CDR1 and CDR2: MNHEY and SMNVEV (reference sequence). The CDR3 extends over 18 amino acids.

This rearrangement joins TRBV29-1 to TRBJ1-2; the D is unclear. V dropped 5 bases and J dropped 7 bases, with 8 bases sitting between them. Germline V gene sequence: CDR1 SQVTM, CDR2 ANQGSEA. The CDR3 runs 10 residues. The CDR3 reads CSVIQSGYTF. The CDR3, as DNA: TGCAGCGTTATTCAGTCTGGCTACACCTTC.

The chain carries TRBV28 and TRBJ2-7, with 9 bases aligning to TRBD1. V lost 3 bases to trimming and J lost 2 bases; unmatched junction nucleotides: 11. CDR1 is MDHEN and CDR2 is SYDVKM in the germline V gene. There are 17 residues in the CDR3. The DNA for the CDR3 is TGTGCCAGCAGTTTTTGGACAGGGGATTCTTTCCCCTACGAGCAGTACTTC. Its translation is CASSFWTGDSFPYEQYF.

The V and J genes are TRBV6-4 and TRBJ2-2; 8 nucleotides agree with TRBD2. CDR3 length: 14 amino acids. CDR1 MRHNA and CDR2 SNTAGT come from the germline V gene. Trimming took 2 bases from V and 4 from J; bases not matched to a gene: 0. This CDR3 reads CASSDSGSTGELFF. The CDR3 region has the DNA TGTGCCAGCAGTGACAGCGGGAGCACCGGGGAGCTGTTTTTT.

About this clone itself: Compared with germline, one end of the junction differs, possibly owing to a read error. V is TRBV6-4 and J is TRBJ2-6; TRBD1 matches 7 bases. Germline V gene sequence: CDR1 MRHNA, CDR2 SNTAGT. The CDR3 totals 17 residues. The CDR3 protein is CASSKGQPFSGANVPTF. The CDR3 DNA sequence: TGTGCCAGCAGTAAGGGACAGCCTTTCTCTGGGGCCAACGTCCCGACTTTC.

The chain joins TRBV5-1 to TRBJ2-3; tentatively, D is TRBD2 (6 bases). Looked up from germline, CDR1 is SGHRS and CDR2 is YFSETQ. This CDR3 is built from 16 residues. Trimming took 3 bases from V and 2 from J, leaving 16 bases between them. The chain's CDR3 is CASSWTGVDTTDTQYF. CDR3 sequence (DNA): TGCGCCAGCAGCTGGACGGGAGTCGATACCACAGATACGCAGTATTTT.

V gene TRBV9 combines with J gene TRBJ2-5; 8 bases align to TRBD1. V gave up 4 bases and J gave up 1 base; unmatched junction bases: 3. Germline CDR1 is SGDLS and CDR2 is YYNGEE. CDR3 length equals 14 residues. The DNA of the CDR3 is TGTGCCAGCAGCTATGGACAGGGCCAAGAGACCCAGTACTTC. Its protein is CASSYGQGQETQYF.

The genes are TRBV28 and TRBJ1-4; the match to TRBD1 covers 9 bases. V was clipped by 2 bases and J by 8 bases; unmatched bases: 3. This CDR3 is built from 14 residues. Per germline, CDR1 MDHEN and CDR2 SYDVKM. The CDR3 nucleotides are TGTGCCAGCAGTTTAGGGACAGGGAAAGAAAAACTGTTTTTT. Translation: CASSLGTGKEKLFF. The full variable domain, with the rest looked up from reference TRBV28 and TRBJ1-4, is DVKVTQSSRYLVKRTGEKVFLECVQDMDHENMFWYRQDPGLGLRLIYFSYDVKMKEKGDIPEGYSVSREKKERFSLILESASTNQTSMYLCASSLGTGKEKLFFGSGTQLSVL.

J is TRBJ1-6 and V is TRBV15; D is undetermined. The V and J ends lost 0 bases and 10 bases respectively, with 13 bases between them. CDR1 is LNHNV and CDR2 is YYDKDF in the germline V gene (reference sequence). The length of the CDR3 is 15 residues. The CDR3 is CATSRDPGNRSPLHF. The CDR3 DNA sequence: TGTGCCACCAGCAGAGATCCGGGGAACCGGTCACCCCTCCACTTT.

The chain is built from TRBV27 and TRBJ2-7, with D tentatively TRBD2 (5 bases). The germline gives CDR1 MNHEY, CDR2 SMNVEV (reference sequence). The length of the CDR3 is 11 residues. The germline V and J ends were trimmed by 7 bases and 5 bases, with 9 bases remaining between them. Here the CDR3 DNA reads TGTGCCAGCACCAGCGGAAACGAGCAGTACTTC. Residues: CASTSGNEQYF.

This chain connects TRBV2 to TRBJ2-1; D possibly corresponds to TRBD1 (5 bases). This CDR3 region has 13 residues. With 1 base removed from V and 6 bases from J, the gap between germline ends came to 7 bases. Germline CDR1 and CDR2: SNHLY and FYNNEI. The CDR3 protein is CASSEGGLNEQFF. The CDR3 DNA sequence: TGTGCCAGCAGTGAAGGGGGCCTCAATGAGCAGTTCTTC. The full variable domain, with the rest looked up from reference TRBV2 and TRBJ2-1, is EPEVTQTPSHQVTQMGQEVILRCVPISNHLYFYWYRQILGQKVEFLVSFYNNEISEKSEIFDDQFSVERPDGSNFTLKIRSTKLEDSAMYFCASSEGGLNEQFFGPGTRLTVL.

V is TRBV6-4 and J is TRBJ2-3; 7 positions agree with TRBD2. Germline CDR1 and CDR2: MRHNA and SNTAGT. V lost 6 bases to trimming and J lost 5 bases; unmatched junction nucleotides: 5. The CDR3 spans 13 residues. CDR3 protein: CASSPGGEDTQYF. In DNA, the CDR3 is TGTGCCAGCAGCCCGGGAGGCGAAGATACGCAGTATTTT.

V usage is TRBV27 and J usage is TRBJ2-2; D is perhaps TRBD1 (6 bases). This CDR3 contains 16 residues. V lost 5 bases and J lost 6, with 19 bases in between. CDR1 is MNHEY, CDR2 SMNVEV, per germline (reference sequence). CDR3 sequence (DNA): TGTGCCAGCAGTCTTACAACAGGGTGGGTCCCCGGGGAGCTGTTTTTT. As protein: CASSLTTGWVPGELFF.

The chain has TRBV9 and TRBJ2-2, with 8 bases lining up with TRBD2. CDR3 length: 17 residues. After removal of 4 bases from V and 0 bases from J, the junction contained 8 bases not matched to a gene. Germline assignment: CDR1 SGDLS and CDR2 YYNGEE. For the CDR3, the DNA is TGTGCCAGCAGCCCCCGACTAGCGCCGTCGAACACCGGGGAGCTGTTTTTT. Translated, it gives CASSPRLAPSNTGELFF.

This clone was recorded once. The chain uses TRBV28 and TRBJ1-6; D call uncertain. V shed 5 bases and J shed 7 bases, with 15 bases lying between them. The CDR3 length is 15 residues. Germline V gene sequence: CDR1 MDHEN, CDR2 SYDVKM. The CDR3 DNA reads as TGTGCCAGCAGTCTCCCCCAGTTCCCAAATTCACCCCTCCACTTT. Translating it yields CASSLPQFPNSPLHF.

The chain carries TRBV3-1 (or the pseudogene TRBV3-2) and TRBJ2-2; D may be TRBD2 (6 bases). Germline V lookup: CDR1 LGHDT, CDR2 YNNKEL (reference sequence). V lost 1 base, J lost 4 bases, and 10 bases lay in between. This CDR3 is built from 15 residues. CDR3 in DNA: TGTGCCAGCAGCCAAGGGCAGGGAGGCACCGGGGAGCTGTTTTTT. Translating gives CASSQGQGGTGELFF.

The V gene is TRBV7-2, the J gene TRBJ1-1; TRBD1 aligns across 7 bases. Trimming took 4 bases from V and 1 from J; bases not matched to a gene: 0. CDR1 and CDR2 from the germline V gene are SGHTA and FQGNSA. The CDR3 is made up of 13 amino acids. CDR3 nucleotides: TGTGCCAGCAGCTGGGACAGGAACACTGAAGCTTTCTTT. Translated: CASSWDRNTEAFF.

CDR3 nucleotide sequence: TGTGCCAGTAGTATAGGTCGGACAGGTGAGCAGTACTTC. The encoded protein is CASSIGRTGEQYF. This chain connects TRBV19 to TRBJ2-7, with TRBD1 identical over 7 bases. Trimming at V came to 1 base and at J to 7 bases, leaving 4 bases not matched to a gene. CDR1 and CDR2 (germline): LNHDA, SQIVND (reference sequence). The CDR3 has 13 amino acids.

This clone was seen a handful of times. The chain has TRBV2 and TRBJ1-5; 7 nucleotides line up with TRBD1. Germline V CDR1 and CDR2: SNHLY, FYNNEI. The CDR3 runs to 15 residues. The V segment lost 3 bases and the J segment 5 bases; nucleotides outside the gene matches: 7. In DNA form, the CDR3 reads TGTGCCAGCAGTGAGCAGGGGGTAAGTTATCAGCCCCAGCATTTT. Protein: CASSEQGVSYQPQHF.

The genes are TRBV7-9 and TRBJ2-2, with TRBD2 matching over 8 bases. The CDR3 runs to 16 residues. Germline V gene sequence: CDR1 SEHNR, CDR2 FQNEAQ (reference sequence). Trimming removed 5 bases from V and 4 bases from J; junction bases left unmatched: 9. The CDR3 loop reads CASSLISGRGTGELFF. The DNA for the CDR3 is TGTGCCAGCAGCCTGATAAGCGGGAGAGGCACCGGGGAGCTGTTTTTT.

The chain employs TRBV10-2 and TRBJ2-1; 11 bases fit TRBD2. Trimming removed 7 bases from V and 9 bases from J; junction bases left unmatched: 8. From germline, CDR1 is WSHSY and CDR2 SAAADI. The CDR3 sequence is 14 residues long. CDR3 loop: CASTLLAGGGEQFF. CDR3 DNA: TGCGCCAGCACGTTGTTAGCGGGAGGGGGTGAGCAGTTCTTC.

The rearrangement uses TRBV9 and TRBJ2-1; TRBD2 aligns across 8 bases. V dropped 0 bases and J dropped 10; count of bases not matched to a gene: 9. Germline CDR1 reads SGDLS; CDR2 reads YYNGEE. CDR3 size: 15 residues. The CDR3 DNA reads as TGTGCCAGCAGCGTAGTAGGTAGCGGGATCAGCGAGCAGTTCTTC. Protein sequence: CASSVVGSGISEQFF.

The chain uses TRBV19 and TRBJ1-5; D perhaps matches TRBD1 (5 bases). The CDR3 extends over 14 amino acids. Germline CDR1 and CDR2: LNHDA and SQIVND (reference sequence). V was pared by 7 bases and J by 4 bases, with 14 bases between. The CDR3: CASTRGGINQPQHF. Here the CDR3 DNA reads TGTGCCAGTACCCGGGGGGGGATAAATCAGCCCCAGCATTTT.

This chain connects TRBV28 to TRBJ1-1, with a possible D match to TRBD1 (5 bases). The V end was cut by 3 bases, the J end by 1 base, with 21 bases between. The CDR3 covers 18 residues. Germline V gene sequence: CDR1 MDHEN, CDR2 SYDVKM. The CDR3 nucleotides are TGTGCCAGCAGTTTCCCTCTAAGTTCGACAGTTCAGAACACTGAAGCTTTCTTT. This codes for CASSFPLSSTVQNTEAFF.

The chain has TRBV30 and TRBJ2-3; D unclear. This CDR3 has 11 amino acids. Germline lookup yields CDR1 GTSNPN and CDR2 SVGIG (reference sequence). Between the trimmed V and J ends, which lost 8 bases and 13 bases, there was a span of 19 bases. The CDR3 region is CARAEALREYF. In DNA, the CDR3 is TGTGCCCGGGCAGAGGCCCTACGGGAGTATTTT. Filled out from reference TRBV30 and TRBJ2-3, the complete variable domain reads SQTIHQWPATLVQPVGSPLSLECTVEGTSNPNLYWYRQAAGRGLQLLFYSVGIGQISSEVPQNLSASRPQDRQFILSSKKLLLSDSGFYLCARAEALREYFGPGTRLTVL.

The rearrangement joins TRBV9 to TRBJ1-1; 10 positions agree with TRBD1. The length of the CDR3 is 15 residues. Germline values: CDR1 SGDLS, CDR2 YYNGEE. V was pared by 3 bases and J by 3 bases, with 5 bases of the junction left unmatched. CDR3 protein: CASSAGTGDYTEAFF. The CDR3 DNA is TGTGCCAGCAGCGCCGGGACAGGGGATTACACTGAAGCTTTCTTT.

This sequence joins TRBV6-2 or TRBV6-3 and TRBJ1-5; D might be TRBD1 (5 bases). The V end lost 2 bases, the J end lost 6 bases, and 14 bases lay between the germline ends. Germline CDR1 and CDR2: MNHEY and SVGEGT. The CDR3 runs to 15 residues. This chain's CDR3 is CASSYTPREVQPQHF. The CDR3, as DNA: TGTGCCAGCAGTTACACTCCCAGGGAGGTTCAGCCCCAGCATTTT.